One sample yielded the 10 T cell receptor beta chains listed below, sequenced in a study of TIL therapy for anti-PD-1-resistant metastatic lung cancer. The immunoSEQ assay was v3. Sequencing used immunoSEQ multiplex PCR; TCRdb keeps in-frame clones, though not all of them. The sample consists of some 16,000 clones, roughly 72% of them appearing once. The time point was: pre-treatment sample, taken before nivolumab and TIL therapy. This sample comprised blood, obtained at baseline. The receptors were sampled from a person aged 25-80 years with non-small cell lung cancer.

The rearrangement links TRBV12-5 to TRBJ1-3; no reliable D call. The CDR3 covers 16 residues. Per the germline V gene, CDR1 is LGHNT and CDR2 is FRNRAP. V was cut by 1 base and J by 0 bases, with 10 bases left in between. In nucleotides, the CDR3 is TGTGCTAGTGGTTTGGACAGTCTGAGCTCTGGAAACACCATATATTTT. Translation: CASGLDSLSSGNTIYF.

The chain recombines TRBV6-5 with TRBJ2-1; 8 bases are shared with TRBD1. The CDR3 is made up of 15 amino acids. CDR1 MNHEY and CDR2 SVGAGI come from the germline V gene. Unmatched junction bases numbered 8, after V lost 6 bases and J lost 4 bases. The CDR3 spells CASRRGQGPYNEQFF. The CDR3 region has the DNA TGTGCCAGCAGGCGAGGACAGGGTCCTTACAATGAGCAGTTCTTC.

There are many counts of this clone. This CDR3 reads CASSQAPEFAGGPYNEQFF. For the CDR3, the DNA is TGTGCCAGCAGCCAAGCCCCAGAGTTCGCGGGAGGGCCTTACAATGAGCAGTTCTTC. The chain links TRBV4-2 to TRBJ2-1; 9 bases agree with TRBD2. This CDR3 is built from 19 residues. CDR1 and CDR2 from the germline V gene are LGHNA and YNFKEQ. Losses at the gene ends were 1 base for V and 4 bases for J; bases not matched to a gene: 14.

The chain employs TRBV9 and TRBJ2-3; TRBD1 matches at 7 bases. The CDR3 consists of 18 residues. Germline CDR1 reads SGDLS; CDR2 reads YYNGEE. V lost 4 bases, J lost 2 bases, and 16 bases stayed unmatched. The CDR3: CASSLGGYLSPYTDTQYF. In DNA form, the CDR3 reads TGTGCCAGCAGCTTAGGGGGCTACCTGTCTCCTTACACAGATACGCAGTATTTT.

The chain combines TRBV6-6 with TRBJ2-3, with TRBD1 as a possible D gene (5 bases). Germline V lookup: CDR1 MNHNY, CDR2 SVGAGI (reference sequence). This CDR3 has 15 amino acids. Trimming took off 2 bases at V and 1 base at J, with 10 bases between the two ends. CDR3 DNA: TGTGCCAGCAGTTACCAGGGCAGTCGCACAGATACGCAGTATTTT. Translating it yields CASSYQGSRTDTQYF.

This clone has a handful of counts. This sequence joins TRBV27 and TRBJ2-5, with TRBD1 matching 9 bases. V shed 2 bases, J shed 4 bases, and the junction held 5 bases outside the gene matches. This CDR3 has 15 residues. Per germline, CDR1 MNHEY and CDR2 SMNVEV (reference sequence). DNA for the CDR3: TGTGCCAGCAGTTTACAACCGGGACAGGGAGAGACCCAGTACTTC. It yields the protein CASSLQPGQGETQYF.

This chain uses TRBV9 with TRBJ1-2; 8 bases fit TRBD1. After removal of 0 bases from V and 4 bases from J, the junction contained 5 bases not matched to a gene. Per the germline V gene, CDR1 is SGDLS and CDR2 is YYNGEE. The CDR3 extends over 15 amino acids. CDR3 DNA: TGTGCCAGCAGCGTAGTAGGACAGGGAGGCTATGGCTACACCTTC. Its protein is CASSVVGQGGYGYTF.

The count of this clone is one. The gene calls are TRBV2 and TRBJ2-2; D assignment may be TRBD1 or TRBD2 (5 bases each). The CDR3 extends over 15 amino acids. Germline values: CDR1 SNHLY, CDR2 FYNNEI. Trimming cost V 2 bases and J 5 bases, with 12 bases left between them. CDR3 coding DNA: TGTGCCAGCAGTGAATTTACTGGGGGTACCGGGGAGCTGTTTTTT. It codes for CASSEFTGGTGELFF.

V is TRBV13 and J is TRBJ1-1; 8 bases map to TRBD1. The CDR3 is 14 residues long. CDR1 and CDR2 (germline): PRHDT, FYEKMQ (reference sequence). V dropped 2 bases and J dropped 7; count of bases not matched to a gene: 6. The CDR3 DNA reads TGTGCCAGCAGCTTAAGGCAGGGGGCCGGTGAAGCTTTCTTT. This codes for CASSLRQGAGEAFF.

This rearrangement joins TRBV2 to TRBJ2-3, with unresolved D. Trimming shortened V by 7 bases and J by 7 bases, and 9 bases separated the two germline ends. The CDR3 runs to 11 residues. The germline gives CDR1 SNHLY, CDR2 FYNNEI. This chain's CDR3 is CASNPQNTQYF. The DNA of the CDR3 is TGTGCCAGCAACCCCCAGAATACGCAGTATTTT.